The next 18 T cell receptor beta chains were all read from a single sample in a study of control samples from healthy donors and cancer patients. The data were produced by immunoSEQ multiplex PCR, yet TCRdb's version contains in-frame clones alone and is incomplete. This table holds over 150,000 clones, 85% to 95% found once. Sequencing used blood. Every receptor here comes from a middle-aged man in good health.

The V gene is TRBV19, the J gene TRBJ1-2; D might be TRBD1 (5 bases). This CDR3 comprises 12 residues. V was pared by 5 bases and J by 6 bases, with 10 bases between. Germline lookup yields CDR1 LNHDA and CDR2 SQIVND (reference sequence). In DNA, the CDR3 is TGTGCCAGTAGTCGGGGCGGAGATGGCTACACCTTC. Encoded protein: CASSRGGDGYTF. The full variable domain, rest sourced from reference TRBV19 and TRBJ1-2, is DGGITQSPKYLFRKEGQNVTLSCEQNLNHDAMYWYRQDPGQGLRLIYYSQIVNDFQKGDIAEGYSVSREKKESFPLTVTSAQKNPTAFYLCASSRGGDGYTFGSGTRLTVV.

The chain has TRBV6-5 and TRBJ2-1, with a possible D match to TRBD2 (7 bases). CDR1 is MNHEY, CDR2 SVGAGI, per germline. The CDR3 length is 15 residues. V lost 6 bases, J lost 4 bases, and 16 bases lay in between. As DNA, the CDR3 is TGTGCCAGCAGGCCGCGCGGGGGCCTTTACAATGAGCAGTTCTTC. This translates into CASRPRGGLYNEQFF.

The rearrangement links TRBV3-1 (or the pseudogene TRBV3-2) to TRBJ1-2, with D perhaps matching TRBD1 (5 bases). The length of the CDR3 is 15 residues. Between the trimmed V and J ends, which lost 0 bases and 5 bases, there was a span of 13 bases. The germline V gene encodes CDR1 LGHDT and CDR2 YNNKEL (reference sequence). CDR3 sequence reads: CASSQEMEGWYGYTF. The DNA of the CDR3 is TGTGCCAGCAGCCAAGAAATGGAGGGGTGGTATGGCTACACCTTC.

This chain links TRBV11-2 with TRBJ1-1, with D unresolved. The CDR3 length is 13 residues. Germline V gene data show CDR1 as SGHAT and CDR2 as FQNNGV. V dropped 0 bases and J dropped 7 bases, with 9 bases sitting between them. The CDR3 spells CASSLDYRIEAFF. The DNA of the CDR3 is TGTGCCAGCAGCTTAGATTATCGCATTGAAGCTTTCTTT.

In regard to this clone: The sample has other DNA sequences that encode this CDR3 too. The chain joins TRBV29-1 to TRBJ1-6; D is undetermined. There are 15 residues in the CDR3. V was clipped by 6 bases and J by 0 bases, with 12 bases between them. Germline V CDR1 and CDR2: SQVTM, ANQGSEA. The CDR3, as DNA: TGCAGCGTCCGGACGGGTTACTCCTATAATTCACCCCTCCACTTT. Protein: CSVRTGYSYNSPLHF.

V and J are TRBV19 and TRBJ1-2; tentative D call: TRBD1 (5 bases). CDR1 LNHDA and CDR2 SQIVND come from the germline V gene (reference sequence). The CDR3 is 14 amino acids. With 3 bases removed from V and 4 bases from J, the gap between germline ends came to 12 bases. CDR3 sequence reads: CASSMAQGGYGYTF. The CDR3 coding sequence is TGTGCCAGTAGTATGGCCCAGGGTGGCTATGGCTACACCTTC.

As regards this clone: This specimen includes other DNA sequences encoding the same CDR3. The chain joins TRBV6-5 to TRBJ2-3, with TRBD2 matching over 9 bases. The CDR3 runs 16 residues. Germline V gene lookup returns CDR1 MNHEY and CDR2 SVGAGI. J lost 2 bases, V lost 2 bases, and 5 bases had no gene match. The CDR3 loop is CASSYISGGLTDTQYF. DNA of the CDR3: TGTGCCAGCAGTTACATAAGCGGGGGGCTCACAGATACGCAGTATTTT.

Of note for this clone: Other DNA variants within this sample encode the same CDR3. This sequence joins TRBV27 and TRBJ2-3; weak D call: TRBD1 (7 bases). Germline CDR1 is MNHEY and CDR2 is SMNVEV (reference sequence). V lost 7 bases and J 5 bases, leaving 13 bases between the germline ends. The CDR3 is 13 residues long. DNA for the CDR3: TGTGCCAGCACCGGGCAGGGGGGAGATACGCAGTATTTT. Residues: CASTGQGGDTQYF.

CDR3 amino acids: CASSHGYNEQFF. In DNA form, the CDR3 reads TGCGCCAGCAGCCACGGGTACAATGAGCAGTTCTTC. J is TRBJ2-1 and V is TRBV5-1, with no clear D. Germline V gene lookup returns CDR1 SGHRS and CDR2 YFSETQ. Trimming removed 4 bases from V and 4 bases from J, with 6 bases in between. The length of the CDR3 is 12 residues.

J is TRBJ1-5 and V is TRBV28; possibly TRBD1 for D (6 bases). V shed 6 bases and J shed 5 bases, with 11 bases lying between them. CDR1 and CDR2 (germline): MDHEN, SYDVKM. The CDR3 consists of 13 residues. CDR3 in DNA: TGTGCCAGCAGAGGGGGGGGCCATCAGCCCCAGCATTTT. This codes for CASRGGGHQPQHF.

The chain carries TRBV11-2 and TRBJ1-6; D is unresolved. The CDR3 is 14 residues long. CDR1 SGHAT and CDR2 FQNNGV come from the germline V gene. Trimming took off 3 bases at V and 7 bases at J, with 10 bases between the two ends. Written as DNA, the CDR3 is TGTGCCAGCAGCTTTTTTGGGGAGAATTCACCCCTCCACTTT. It codes for CASSFFGENSPLHF.

The chain couples TRBV5-4 to TRBJ2-7; 7 nucleotides line up with TRBD1. The CDR3 extends over 13 amino acids. V trimming: 4 bases; J trimming: 12 bases; junction bases outside the gene matches: 13. The germline gives CDR1 SGHNT, CDR2 YYREEE (reference sequence). The CDR3 DNA sequence: TGTGCCAGCAGCGCCGAAGGGGGACAGAGGGGGTACTTC. It yields the protein CASSAEGGQRGYF.

The rearrangement joins TRBV5-1 to TRBJ1-1; no firm D call. V lost 4 bases and J 6 bases, leaving 13 bases between the germline ends. In germline, CDR1 is SGHRS, CDR2 YFSETQ. The CDR3 is 13 amino acids. The CDR3 sequence: CASSPGRIPEAFF. The CDR3 region has the DNA TGCGCCAGCAGCCCCGGACGGATTCCTGAAGCTTTCTTT.

The rearrangement links TRBV11-2 to TRBJ2-1; perhaps TRBD2 as D (5 bases). V gave up 5 bases and J gave up 6 bases, with 8 bases separating them. The germline V gene encodes CDR1 SGHAT and CDR2 FQNNGV. CDR3 length equals 12 residues. The CDR3 reads CASSPGINEQFF. Here the CDR3 DNA reads TGTGCCAGCAGCCCGGGGATCAATGAGCAGTTCTTC.

The rearrangement links TRBV28 to TRBJ1-1; no clear D. V was clipped by 8 bases and J by 7 bases, with 17 bases between them. Germline V CDR1 and CDR2: MDHEN, SYDVKM. There are 13 residues in the CDR3. The CDR3, as DNA: TGTGCCAGCGGAGGGCAGGCCCAAATTGAAGCTTTCTTT. Translation gives CASGGQAQIEAFF.

The V and J genes are TRBV5-6 and TRBJ1-2; TRBD1 agrees at 10 bases. V shed 6 bases and J 6 bases; nucleotides not matched to a gene: 8. This CDR3 comprises 14 residues. Germline CDR1 and CDR2: SGHDT and YYEEEE. DNA of the CDR3: TGTGCCAGCACCCAGACAGGGGGCGCGGATGGCTACACCTTC. It yields the protein CASTQTGGADGYTF.

The rearrangement uses TRBV11-2 and TRBJ2-1, with 8 bases identical to TRBD1. The CDR3 has 16 amino acids. V was pared by 5 bases and J by 10 bases, with 16 bases of the junction left unmatched. Germline CDR1 reads SGHAT; CDR2 reads FQNNGV. CDR3 DNA: TGTGCCAGCAGCCCCCGGTTGAGACAGGGGCGAGAAGAGCAGTTCTTC. It yields the protein CASSPRLRQGREEQFF.

This clone was detected once. This sequence joins TRBV5-6 and TRBJ1-6; TRBD1 is a possible D gene (6 bases). The CDR3 is made up of 15 amino acids. CDR1 SGHDT and CDR2 YYEEEE come from the germline V gene. V lost 1 base to trimming and J lost 7 bases, with 12 bases between them. The CDR3: CASSLNEGDNSPLHF. DNA of the CDR3: TGTGCCAGCAGCTTGAACGAGGGGGACAATTCACCCCTCCACTTT.